This T cell receptor beta chain originates from a study of blood T cell repertoires in COVID-19. The CDR3 length is 13 residues. Between the trimmed V and J ends, which lost 5 bases and 4 bases, there was a span of 11 bases. Assay used: immunoSEQ multiplex PCR; TCRdb lists only in-frame clones, some missing. The sample holds more than 85,000 clones, more than 65% seen once. Sequencing was done on a sample of peripheral blood. This clonotype was sampled from a woman of 80 years or more with active or convalescent COVID-19. This chain links TRBV12-3 or TRBV12-4 with TRBJ2-5; maybe TRBD1 (5 bases). This chain's CDR3 is CASSPRAGETQYF. Written as DNA, the CDR3 is TGTGCCAGCAGTCCCAGGGCAGGAGAGACCCAGTACTTC.